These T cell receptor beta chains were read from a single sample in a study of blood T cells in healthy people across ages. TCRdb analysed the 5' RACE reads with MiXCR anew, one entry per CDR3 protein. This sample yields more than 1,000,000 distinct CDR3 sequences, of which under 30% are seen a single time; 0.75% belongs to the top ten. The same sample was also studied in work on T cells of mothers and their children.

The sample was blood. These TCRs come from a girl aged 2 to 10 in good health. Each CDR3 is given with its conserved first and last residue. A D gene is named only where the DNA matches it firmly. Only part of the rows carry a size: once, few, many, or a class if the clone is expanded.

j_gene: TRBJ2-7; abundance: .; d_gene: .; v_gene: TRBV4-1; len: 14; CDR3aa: CASSQATTPYEQYF; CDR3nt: TGCGCCAGCAGCCAAGCTACCACCCCCTACGAGCAGTACTTC
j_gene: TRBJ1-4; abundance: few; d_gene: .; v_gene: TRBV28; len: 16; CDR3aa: CASNRLRLGDPEKLFF; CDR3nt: TGTGCCAGCAATCGGTTAAGATTAGGGGATCCAGAAAAACTGTTTTTT
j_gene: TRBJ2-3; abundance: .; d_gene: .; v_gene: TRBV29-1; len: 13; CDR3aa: CSVVTARTDTQYF; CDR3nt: TGCAGCGTTGTAACAGCTAGGACAGATACGCAGTATTTT
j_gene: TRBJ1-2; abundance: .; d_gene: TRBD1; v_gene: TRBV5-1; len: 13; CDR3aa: CASTGGEDYGYTF; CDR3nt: TGCGCCAGCACAGGGGGTGAAGACTATGGCTACACCTTC
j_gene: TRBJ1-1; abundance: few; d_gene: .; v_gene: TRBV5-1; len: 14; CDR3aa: CATSEGSENTEAFF; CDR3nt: TGCGCCACCTCAGAGGGATCAGAGAACACTGAAGCTTTCTTT
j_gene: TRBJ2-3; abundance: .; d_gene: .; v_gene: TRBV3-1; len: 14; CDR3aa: CASSLQDQADTQYF; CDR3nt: TGTGCCAGCAGCCTCCAAGACCAGGCAGATACGCAGTATTTT
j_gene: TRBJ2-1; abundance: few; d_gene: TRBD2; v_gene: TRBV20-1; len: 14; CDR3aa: CSAPTSGGAREQFF; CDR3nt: TGCAGTGCCCCGACTAGCGGGGGGGCGCGGGAGCAGTTCTTC
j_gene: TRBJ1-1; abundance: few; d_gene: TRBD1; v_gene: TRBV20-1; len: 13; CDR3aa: CSAPVQGAAEAFF; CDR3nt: TGCAGTGCCCCCGTTCAGGGGGCCGCTGAAGCTTTCTTT
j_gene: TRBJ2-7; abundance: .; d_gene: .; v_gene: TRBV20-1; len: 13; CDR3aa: CSASGDNRHEQYF; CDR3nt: TGCAGTGCTAGTGGGGACAATCGCCACGAGCAGTACTTC
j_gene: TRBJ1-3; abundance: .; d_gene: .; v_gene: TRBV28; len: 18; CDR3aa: CASSLTGGWGDPGNTIYF; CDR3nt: TGTGCCAGCAGTTTAACCGGGGGGTGGGGAGATCCTGGAAACACCATATATTTT
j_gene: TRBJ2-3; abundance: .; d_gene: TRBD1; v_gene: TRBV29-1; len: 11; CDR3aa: CSAEQGEVSYF; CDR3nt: TGCAGCGCCGAACAGGGGGAAGTGTCGTATTTT
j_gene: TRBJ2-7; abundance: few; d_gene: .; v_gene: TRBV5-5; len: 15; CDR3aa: CASSTPIRELYEQYF; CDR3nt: TGTGCCAGCAGCACACCGATACGGGAACTCTACGAGCAGTACTTC
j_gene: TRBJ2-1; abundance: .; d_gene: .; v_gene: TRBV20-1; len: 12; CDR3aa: CSAMGGSDEQFF; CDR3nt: TGCAGTGCTATGGGGGGATCGGATGAGCAGTTCTTC
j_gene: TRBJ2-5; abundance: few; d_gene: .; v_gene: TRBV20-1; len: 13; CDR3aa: CSASQDYQETQYF; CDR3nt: TGCAGTGCTAGCCAGGATTACCAAGAGACCCAGTACTTC
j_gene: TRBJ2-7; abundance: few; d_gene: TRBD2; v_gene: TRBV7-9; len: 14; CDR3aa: CASSLALNSGGPYF; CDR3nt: TGTGCCAGCAGCTTAGCCCTTAATAGCGGGGGACCGTACTTC
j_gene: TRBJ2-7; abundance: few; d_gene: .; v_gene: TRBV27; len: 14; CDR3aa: CASSSGAGSYEQYF; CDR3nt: TGTGCCAGCAGTTCTGGGGCTGGGTCCTACGAGCAGTACTTC
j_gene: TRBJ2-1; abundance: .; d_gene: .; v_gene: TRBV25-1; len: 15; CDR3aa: CASSESFSANNEQFF; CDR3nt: TGTGCCAGCAGTGAATCCTTCAGCGCCAACAATGAGCAGTTCTTC
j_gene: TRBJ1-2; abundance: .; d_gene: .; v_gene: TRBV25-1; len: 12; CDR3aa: CASTSDDYGYTF; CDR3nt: TGTGCCAGCACATCGGACGACTATGGCTACACCTTC
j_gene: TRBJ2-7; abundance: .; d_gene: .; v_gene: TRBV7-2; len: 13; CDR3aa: CASSFLGGGEQYF; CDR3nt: TGTGCCAGCAGCTTCCTTGGAGGGGGCGAGCAGTACTTC
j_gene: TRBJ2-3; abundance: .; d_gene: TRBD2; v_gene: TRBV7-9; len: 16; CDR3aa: CASSYGTSGAWDTQYF; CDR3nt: TGTGCCAGCAGCTACGGGACTAGCGGGGCCTGGGATACGCAGTATTTT
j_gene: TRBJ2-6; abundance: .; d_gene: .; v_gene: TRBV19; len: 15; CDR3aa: CASSSPGWKANVLTF; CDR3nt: TGTGCCAGTAGTTCTCCGGGCTGGAAGGCCAACGTCCTGACTTTC
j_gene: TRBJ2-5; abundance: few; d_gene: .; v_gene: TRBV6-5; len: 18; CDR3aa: CASSYSSRARGPMGTQYF; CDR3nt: TGTGCCAGCAGTTACTCTTCGAGGGCTCGGGGACCCATGGGGACCCAGTACTTC
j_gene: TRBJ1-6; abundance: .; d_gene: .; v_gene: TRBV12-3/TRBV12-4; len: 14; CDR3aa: CASSPTGIRGHLHF; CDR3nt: TGTGCCAGCAGCCCCACAGGTATTCGGGGTCACCTCCACTTT
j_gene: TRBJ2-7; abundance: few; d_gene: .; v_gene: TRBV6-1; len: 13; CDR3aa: CASRGDGLYEQYF; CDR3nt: TGTGCCAGCAGGGGGGACGGTCTCTACGAGCAGTACTTC
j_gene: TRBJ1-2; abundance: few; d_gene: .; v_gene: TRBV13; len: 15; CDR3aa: CASSLRQPSNYGYTF; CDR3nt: TGTGCCAGCAGCTTAAGGCAACCGAGTAACTATGGCTACACCTTC
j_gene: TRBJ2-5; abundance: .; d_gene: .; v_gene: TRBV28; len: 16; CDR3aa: CTSSTQARGVQETQYF; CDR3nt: TGTACCAGCAGTACGCAGGCCAGGGGCGTCCAAGAGACCCAGTACTTC
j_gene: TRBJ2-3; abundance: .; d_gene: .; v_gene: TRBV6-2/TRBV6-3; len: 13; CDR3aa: CASSYSRSDTQYF; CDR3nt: TGTGCCAGCAGTTACTCGCGTTCAGATACGCAGTATTTT
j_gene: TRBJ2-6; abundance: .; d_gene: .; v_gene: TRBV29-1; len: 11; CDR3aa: CSGDINNVLTF; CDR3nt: TGCAGCGGGGACATTAACAACGTCCTGACTTTC
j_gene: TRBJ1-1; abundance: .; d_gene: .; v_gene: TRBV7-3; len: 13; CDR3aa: CASSLIRGTEAFF; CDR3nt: TGTGCCAGCAGCTTAATCAGGGGCACTGAAGCTTTCTTT
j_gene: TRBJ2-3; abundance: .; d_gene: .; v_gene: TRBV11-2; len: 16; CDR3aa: CASSLRGSGLPDTQYF; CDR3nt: TGTGCCAGCAGCTTAAGGGGCAGTGGCTTGCCAGATACGCAGTATTTT
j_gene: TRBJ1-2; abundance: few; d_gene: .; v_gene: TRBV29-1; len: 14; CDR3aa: CSVGKTGRYDGYTF; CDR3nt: TGCAGCGTTGGGAAGACAGGAAGGTACGATGGCTACACCTTC
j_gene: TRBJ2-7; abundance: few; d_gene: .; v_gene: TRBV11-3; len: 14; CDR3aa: CASTPRANSHEQYF; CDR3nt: TGTGCCAGCACGCCCCGCGCTAACAGCCACGAGCAGTACTTC
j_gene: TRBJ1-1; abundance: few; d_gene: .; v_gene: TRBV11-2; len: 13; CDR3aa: CASSLNRDIEAFF; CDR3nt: TGTGCCAGCAGCTTAAACAGGGACATCGAAGCTTTCTTT
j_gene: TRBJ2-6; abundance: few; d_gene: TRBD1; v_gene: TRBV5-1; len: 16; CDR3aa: CASSWTGPSGANVLTF; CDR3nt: TGCGCCAGCAGTTGGACAGGCCCCTCTGGGGCCAACGTCCTGACTTTC
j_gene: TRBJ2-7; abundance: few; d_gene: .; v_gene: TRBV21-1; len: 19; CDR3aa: CASSTAYPGQGRCGYEQYF; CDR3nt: TGTGCCAGCAGCACCGCCTACCCGGGACAGGGCCGGTGCGGCTACGAGCAGTACTTC
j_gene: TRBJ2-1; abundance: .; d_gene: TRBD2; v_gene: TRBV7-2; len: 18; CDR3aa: CASSLRTSGTSSYNEQFF; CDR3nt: TGTGCCAGCAGCTTAAGGACTAGCGGTACCAGTTCCTACAATGAGCAGTTCTTC
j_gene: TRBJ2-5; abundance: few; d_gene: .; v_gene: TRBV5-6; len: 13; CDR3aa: CASSLRQEETQYF; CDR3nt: TGTGCCAGCAGCTTGCGCCAAGAAGAGACCCAGTACTTC
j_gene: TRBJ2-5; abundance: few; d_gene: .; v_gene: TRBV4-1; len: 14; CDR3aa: CASSHIYSPETQYF; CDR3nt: TGCGCCAGCAGCCATATTTACTCCCCGGAGACCCAGTACTTC
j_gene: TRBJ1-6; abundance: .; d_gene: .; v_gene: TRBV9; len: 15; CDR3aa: CASNDGGSGVSPLHF; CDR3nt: TGTGCCAGCAACGATGGGGGAAGTGGGGTATCACCCCTCCACTTT
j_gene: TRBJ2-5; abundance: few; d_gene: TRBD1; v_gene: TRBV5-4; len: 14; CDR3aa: CASSQPTGEETQYF; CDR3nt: TGTGCCAGCAGCCAACCCACAGGGGAAGAGACCCAGTACTTC
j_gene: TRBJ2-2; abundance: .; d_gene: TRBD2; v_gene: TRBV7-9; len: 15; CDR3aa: CASSFSGTSTGELFF; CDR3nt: TGTGCCAGCAGCTTTTCCGGGACTAGTACCGGGGAGCTGTTTTTT
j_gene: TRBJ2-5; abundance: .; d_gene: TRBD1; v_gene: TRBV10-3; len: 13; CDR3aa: CATGQGTLETQYF; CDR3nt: TGTGCCACCGGACAGGGAACGCTTGAGACCCAGTACTTC
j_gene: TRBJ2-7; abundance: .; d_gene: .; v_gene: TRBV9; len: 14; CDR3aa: CASSVRGSSYEQYF; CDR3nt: TGTGCCAGCAGCGTAAGGGGGTCTTCCTACGAGCAGTACTTC
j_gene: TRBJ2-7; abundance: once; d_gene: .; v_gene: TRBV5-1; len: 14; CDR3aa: CATSKGQGSYEQYF; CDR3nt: TGCGCCACTTCCAAAGGTCAGGGTTCCTACGAGCAGTACTTC
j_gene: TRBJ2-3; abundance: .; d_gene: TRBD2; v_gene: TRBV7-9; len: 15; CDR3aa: CASSALADNTDTQYF; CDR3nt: TGTGCCAGCAGCGCCCTAGCGGACAACACAGATACGCAGTATTTT
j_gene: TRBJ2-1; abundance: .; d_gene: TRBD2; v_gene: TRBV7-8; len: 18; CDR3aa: CASLPGLAGVRGYNEQFF; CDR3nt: TGTGCCAGCTTACCGGGACTAGCGGGAGTAAGGGGTTACAATGAGCAGTTCTTC
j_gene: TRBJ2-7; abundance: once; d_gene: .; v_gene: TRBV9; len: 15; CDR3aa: CASSPDAGTPYEQYF; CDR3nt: TGTGCCAGCAGCCCAGACGCCGGGACCCCCTACGAGCAGTACTTC
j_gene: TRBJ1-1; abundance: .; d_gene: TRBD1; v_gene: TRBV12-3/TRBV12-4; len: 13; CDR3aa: CASSLQGAGEAFF; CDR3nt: TGTGCCAGCAGTTTACAGGGGGCGGGTGAAGCTTTCTTT
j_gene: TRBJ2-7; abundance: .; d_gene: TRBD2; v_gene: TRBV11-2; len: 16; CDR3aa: CASSLWTSGRSYEQYF; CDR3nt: TGTGCCAGCAGCCTCTGGACTAGCGGACGCTCCTACGAGCAGTACTTC
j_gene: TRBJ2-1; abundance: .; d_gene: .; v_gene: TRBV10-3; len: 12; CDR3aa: CAIRGKGNEQFF; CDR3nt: TGTGCCATCAGGGGAAAGGGGAATGAGCAGTTCTTC
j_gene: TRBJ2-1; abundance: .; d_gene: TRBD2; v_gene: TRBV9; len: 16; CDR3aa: CASSTRTSVLEDEQFF; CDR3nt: TGTGCCAGCAGCACCCGAACTAGCGTCCTCGAAGATGAGCAGTTCTTC
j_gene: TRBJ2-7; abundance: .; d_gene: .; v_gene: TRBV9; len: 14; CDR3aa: CASSFSWGPYEQYF; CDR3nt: TGTGCCAGCAGCTTTAGTTGGGGGCCGTACGAGCAGTACTTC
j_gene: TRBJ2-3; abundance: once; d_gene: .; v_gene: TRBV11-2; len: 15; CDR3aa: CASSHGQTITDTQYF; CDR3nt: TGTGCCAGCAGCCATGGACAGACGATAACAGATACGCAGTATTTT
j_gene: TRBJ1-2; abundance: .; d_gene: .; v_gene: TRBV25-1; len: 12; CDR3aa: CASRRGSMGYTF; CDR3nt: TGTGCCAGCAGACGGGGGAGCATGGGCTACACCTTC
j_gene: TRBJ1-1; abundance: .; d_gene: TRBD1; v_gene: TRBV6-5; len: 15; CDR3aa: CASSYGDRGRGEAFF; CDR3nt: TGTGCCAGCAGTTACGGGGACAGGGGGAGGGGTGAAGCTTTCTTT